This T cell receptor (beta chain) was recorded in a study of beta chain features in type 1 diabetes. Study-level background: Sorted cells examined across all samples numbered 95 million to 120 million.

With regard to this clone: No antigen is known for it.

Study conclusions and caveats: TCRB repertoires of naive, central memory and Treg cells appeared more similar among patients than among healthy donors.

Every bit of the isolated RNA underwent reverse transcription, so sequencing read expressed TCRB transcripts. Some clones are missing from TCRdb's copy, which holds only in-frame ones; the method was immunoSEQ multiplex PCR. The sample has roughly 350,000 clones, 9.5% to 12% seen once. V was shortened by 0 bases and J by 9 bases, with 12 bases between the two germline ends. CDR3 length: 14 amino acids. Germline loops: CDR1 LGHNA, CDR2 YSLEER. This clonotype was sampled from a woman aged 25 to 45 in good health. The sample comprised naive CD4+ T cells from blood. This chain uses TRBV4-3 with TRBJ2-1; D gene unclear. As DNA, the CDR3 is TGCGCCAGCAGCCAAGATTGGGTCCGGGTTGAGCAGTTCTTC. Encoded protein: CASSQDWVRVEQFF.